This entry lists 28 T cell receptor beta chains sequenced from one sample in a study of beta chain features in type 1 diabetes. Study results and limitations: When Type 1 diabetes patients were examined, their TCRB CDR3s proved moderately but significantly shorter in all four CD4+ subsets.

The entirety of the isolated RNA underwent reverse transcription, so expressed TCRB transcripts were sequenced. The table came from immunoSEQ multiplex PCR; TCRdb's copy has only in-frame clones and leaves some out. The repertoire holds over 150,000 clones, with about 9% as singletons. These TCRs are of unknown antigen specificity. The sample comprised central memory CD4+ T cells from blood. These receptors were taken from a woman between 18 and 30 years old with type 1 diabetes.

J is TRBJ2-2 and V is TRBV28; the match to TRBD1 covers 11 bases. Trimming at V came to 10 bases and at J to 4 bases, leaving 5 bases not matched to a gene. There are 14 residues in the CDR3. Germline-derived CDR1 and CDR2 are MDHEN and SYDVKM. The CDR3 is CATTGTGGTGELFF. As DNA, the CDR3 is TGTGCCACAACCGGGACAGGGGGCACCGGGGAGCTGTTTTTT.

This chain connects TRBV15 to TRBJ2-5; 14 positions match TRBD2. The CDR3 extends over 18 amino acids. Germline trimming cut 4 bases from V and 5 bases from J; bases unmatched to any gene: 12. Germline CDR1 reads LNHNV; CDR2 reads YYDKDF (reference sequence). The CDR3 is CATSNIRGTSGGGETQYF. CDR3 DNA sequence: TGTGCCACCAGCAATATTAGGGGGACTAGCGGGGGAGGGGAGACCCAGTACTTC.

The chain couples TRBV4-1 to TRBJ2-5; TRBD2 agrees at 7 bases. There are 16 residues in the CDR3. Trimming removed 4 bases from V and 4 bases from J; junction bases left unmatched: 12. The V gene's germline CDR1 is MGHRA and CDR2 YSYEKL. The CDR3 sequence: CASSPQGVGRGETQYF. DNA for the CDR3: TGCGCCAGCAGCCCCCAAGGGGTGGGGAGGGGAGAGACCCAGTACTTC.

Written as DNA, the CDR3 is TGTGCCAGCAGCCGACAGAGTCAAGGCTACGAGCAGTACTTC. Translating gives CASSRQSQGYEQYF. The gene calls are TRBV14 and TRBJ2-7, with a possible D match to TRBD1 (5 bases). Trimming took 4 bases from V and 3 from J, leaving 13 bases between them. The CDR3 length is 14 residues. The V gene's germline CDR1 is SGHDN and CDR2 FVKESK. Looking up the rest from reference TRBV14 and TRBJ2-7 gives the full variable domain: EAGVTQFPSHSVIEKGQTVTLRCDPISGHDNLYWYRRVMGKEIKFLLHFVKESKQDESGMPNNRFLAERTGGTYSTLKVQPAELEDSGVYFCASSRQSQGYEQYFGPGTRLTVT.

The chain joins TRBV6-6 to TRBJ2-2, with D perhaps matching TRBD2 (6 bases). This CDR3 comprises 16 residues. V lost 5 bases to trimming and J lost 3 bases, with 16 bases between them. The germline V gene has CDR1 MNHNY and CDR2 SVGAGI (reference sequence). CDR3 region: CASSPGPRGYTGELFF. CDR3 DNA sequence: TGTGCCAGCAGTCCCGGGCCTCGGGGGTACACCGGGGAGCTGTTTTTT.

Only a few counts were recorded for this clone. The rearrangement joins TRBV7-2 to TRBJ2-5, with 8 bases that match TRBD1. Trimming cost V 4 bases and J 5 bases; bases outside gene matches: 6. Germline V lookup: CDR1 SGHTA, CDR2 FQGNSA. The CDR3 consists of 14 residues. The CDR3: CASSWNGQGETQYF. In nucleotides, the CDR3 is TGTGCCAGCAGCTGGAACGGACAGGGTGAGACCCAGTACTTC.

The rearrangement uses TRBV30 and TRBJ1-5; D is undetermined. Trimming stripped 4 bases from V and 7 bases from J, with 14 bases between. The CDR3 is 13 amino acids. Germline CDR1 and CDR2: GTSNPN and SVGIG (reference sequence). The CDR3 protein is CAWTSGGGQPQHF. The CDR3 DNA is TGTGCCTGGACAAGCGGTGGAGGGCAGCCCCAGCATTTT.

The rearrangement uses TRBV11-2 and TRBJ2-5; D may be TRBD2 (5 bases). The germline CDR1 and CDR2 sequences are SGHAT and FQNNGV. Trimming stripped 8 bases from V and 7 bases from J, with 11 bases between. This CDR3 comprises 11 residues. The DNA of the CDR3 is TGTGCCAGCGGCCGGGGTGGGACCCAGTACTTC. Amino acids: CASGRGGTQYF.

This clone was observed a handful of times. The V and J genes are TRBV6-5 and TRBJ1-1; 8 nucleotides agree with TRBD1. Trimming took 6 bases from V and 3 from J; bases not matched to a gene: 6. The CDR3 has 14 amino acids. Germline V gene sequence: CDR1 MNHEY, CDR2 SVGAGI. The CDR3 DNA reads TGTGCCAGCAGCTACCAGGGGGCAGACACTGAAGCTTTCTTT. This gives the protein CASSYQGADTEAFF.

This clone showed up just a few times. The CDR3 loop reads CASSFRTRSGTDTQYF. As DNA, the CDR3 is TGTGCCAGCAGCTTCCGGACTAGATCTGGCACAGATACGCAGTATTTT. The chain uses TRBV11-3 and TRBJ2-3; 7 bases agree with TRBD2. In germline, CDR1 is SGHNT, CDR2 YENEEA. V was clipped by 3 bases and J by 1 base; unmatched bases: 7. The CDR3 runs to 16 residues.

The chain carries TRBV28 and TRBJ2-6; D is possibly TRBD2 (6 bases). V lost 3 bases, J lost 2 bases, and 11 bases lay in between. CDR1 and CDR2 (germline): MDHEN, SYDVKM. This CDR3 is 16 amino acids long. CDR3 loop: CASSFNERAGANVLTF. For the CDR3, the DNA is TGTGCCAGCAGTTTTAATGAGCGGGCTGGGGCCAACGTCCTGACTTTC.

The V and J genes are TRBV4-3 and TRBJ2-7, with TRBD1 matching 9 bases. V shed 1 base and J 6 bases; nucleotides not matched to a gene: 10. The CDR3 length is 16 residues. CDR1 is LGHNA and CDR2 is YSLEER in the germline V gene. DNA for the CDR3: TGCGCCAGCAGCCAAGCGGCGGACAGGGGTTTTGGCGAGCAGTACTTC. This codes for CASSQAADRGFGEQYF.

The rearrangement uses TRBV7-9 and TRBJ1-5, with D possibly being TRBD1 (6 bases). This CDR3 spans 16 amino acids. Germline CDR1 reads SEHNR; CDR2 reads FQNEAQ (reference sequence). V lost 2 bases and J lost 0, with 11 bases in between. The CDR3 reads CASSLRGQNSNQPQHF. CDR3 nucleotide sequence: TGTGCCAGCAGCTTACGAGGACAGAATAGCAATCAGCCCCAGCATTTT.

The table lists this clone with a few counts. The rearrangement uses TRBV7-9 and TRBJ2-5, with unresolved D. The CDR3 extends over 12 amino acids. Trimming cost V 5 bases and J 4 bases, with 8 bases left between them. Looked up from germline, CDR1 is SEHNR and CDR2 is FQNEAQ (reference sequence). This CDR3 reads CASSREVETQYF. CDR3 bases: TGTGCCAGCAGCCGAGAGGTAGAGACCCAGTACTTC.

This clone has only a few counts. Different DNA sequences within this sample yield the same CDR3. The chain couples TRBV11-3 to TRBJ2-6, with 8 bases fitting TRBD1. Germline-derived CDR1 and CDR2 are SGHNT and YENEEA. This CDR3 contains 17 residues. V was clipped by 5 bases and J by 0 bases; unmatched bases: 6. The CDR3 region has the DNA TGTGCCAGCAGCCCCGGGACAGGCTCCTCTGGGGCCAACGTCCTGACTTTC. Protein: CASSPGTGSSGANVLTF.

The rearrangement links TRBV27 to TRBJ2-4; perhaps TRBD2 as D (6 bases). This CDR3 spans 14 amino acids. Trimming took off 5 bases at V and 6 bases at J, with 14 bases between the two ends. In germline, CDR1 is MNHEY, CDR2 SMNVEV (reference sequence). CDR3 loop: CASSPVGTSNIQYF. Written as DNA, the CDR3 is TGTGCCAGCAGTCCCGTGGGGACTTCAAACATTCAGTACTTC.

The chain links TRBV6-6 to TRBJ1-5; D is undetermined. The CDR3 runs 13 residues. Germline V CDR1 and CDR2: MNHNY, SVGAGI (reference sequence). Written as DNA, the CDR3 is TGTTCCACCTCCGAGGGTTGGGATCAGCCCCAGCATTTT. It codes for CSTSEGWDQPQHF.

The rearrangement uses TRBV7-3 and TRBJ2-5; possible D gene TRBD1, 8 bases. The V gene's germline CDR1 is SGHTA and CDR2 FQGTGA. CDR3 length: 16 residues. V gave up 5 bases and J gave up 5 bases, with 21 bases separating them. CDR3 DNA: TGTGCCAGCAGCGCCGGACAGGGAGGGATACAGGAGACCCAGTACTTC. Residues: CASSAGQGGIQETQYF.

This clone was detected a few times. The chain combines TRBV28 with TRBJ2-3, with 7 nucleotides matching TRBD1. Germline V gene data show CDR1 as MDHEN and CDR2 as SYDVKM. The CDR3 runs 14 residues. With V trimmed by 10 bases and J by 3 bases, 10 bases remained unmatched. The CDR3 sequence is CATLTGQRTDTQYF. The CDR3 bases are TGTGCCACCCTAACGGGACAGAGGACAGATACGCAGTATTTT.

The gene calls are TRBV18 and TRBJ1-1; TRBD1 matches 8 bases. Germline V gene lookup returns CDR1 KGHSH and CDR2 LQKENI. This CDR3 spans 15 amino acids. V gave up 3 bases and J gave up 5 bases; unmatched junction bases: 8. DNA for the CDR3: TGTGCCAGCTCACCTTCCCCGGGACAGGAGACTGAAGCTTTCTTT. Its protein product is CASSPSPGQETEAFF.

This clone has only a few counts. V gene TRBV27 combines with J gene TRBJ2-7; TRBD2 is a possible D gene (6 bases). V gave up 3 bases and J gave up 5 bases, with 14 bases separating them. The V gene's germline CDR1 is MNHEY and CDR2 SMNVEV (reference sequence). The CDR3 loop spans 14 amino acids. The DNA for the CDR3 is TGTGCCAGCAGTTTCCTCCCCGGGAGTCACGAGCAGTACTTC. Its protein product is CASSFLPGSHEQYF.

The V gene is TRBV28, the J gene TRBJ2-3, with D possibly matching TRBD2 (6 bases). The CDR3 loop spans 15 amino acids. V lost 8 bases to trimming and J lost 2 bases, with 17 bases between them. Germline loops: CDR1 MDHEN, CDR2 SYDVKM. Here the CDR3 reads CASFTSPGYTDTQYF. In nucleotides, the CDR3 is TGTGCCAGCTTCACTAGCCCGGGGTACACAGATACGCAGTATTTT.

This clone was recorded many times. The gene calls are TRBV7-2 and TRBJ1-2; possibly TRBD1 for D (5 bases). The ends were cut back, 1 base at V and 8 bases at J, with 11 bases in the middle. CDR3 length equals 13 residues. Germline V CDR1 and CDR2: SGHTA, FQGNSA. The CDR3, as DNA: TGTGCCAGCAGCTTAGTCACGGGGGGAGGCTACACCTTC. It yields the protein CASSLVTGGGYTF.

The V call is TRBV18, the J call TRBJ2-7; 8 bases match TRBD1. CDR1 is KGHSH, CDR2 LQKENI, per germline. The CDR3 runs 16 residues. V was clipped by 2 bases and J by 1 base; unmatched bases: 7. CDR3 coding DNA: TGTGCCAGCTCACCATTTGAAGGACAGGGTTCCTACGAGCAGTACTTC. It translates to CASSPFEGQGSYEQYF.

This clone was counted a few times. V gene TRBV7-2 combines with J gene TRBJ2-1, with D maybe TRBD2 (5 bases). CDR1 and CDR2 from the germline V gene are SGHTA and FQGNSA. Trimming pared 4 bases from V and 7 bases from J, leaving 14 bases between. The CDR3 covers 14 residues. CDR3: CASSYGVRGNEQFF. CDR3 DNA: TGTGCCAGCAGCTACGGGGTACGGGGTAATGAGCAGTTCTTC.

This clone was seen a handful of times. The CDR3 DNA is TGTGCCAGCGGCGCGGGACAGGGGTCGGAGAAACTGTTTTTT. Protein sequence: CASGAGQGSEKLFF. The V gene is TRBV6-5, the J gene TRBJ1-4; 10 bases agree with TRBD1. This CDR3 region has 14 residues. Germline CDR1 and CDR2: MNHEY and SVGAGI. V dropped 8 bases and J dropped 11; count of bases not matched to a gene: 11.

The chain couples TRBV9 to TRBJ2-7; possible D gene TRBD2, 6 bases. CDR1 and CDR2 (germline): SGDLS, YYNGEE. The CDR3 has 15 amino acids. Trimming cost V 0 bases and J 6 bases, with 16 bases left between them. The CDR3 DNA reads as TGTGCCAGCAGCGTAGGGCGGGGCCTAGTTTCCGAGCAGTACTTC. Translation: CASSVGRGLVSEQYF.

This clone was seen a handful of times. This chain connects TRBV5-6 to TRBJ1-2, with 9 bases fitting TRBD1. The CDR3 runs 15 residues. Germline V gives CDR1 SGHDT, CDR2 YYEEEE. After removal of 2 bases from V and 0 bases from J, the junction contained 2 bases not matched to a gene. CDR3 residues: CASSFRDRANYGYTF. CDR3 nucleotide sequence: TGTGCCAGCAGCTTCCGGGACAGGGCTAACTATGGCTACACCTTC. The complete variable domain, with remaining parts taken from reference TRBV5-6 and TRBJ1-2, reads DAGVTQSPTHLIKTRGQQVTLRCSPKSGHDTVSWYQQALGQGPQFIFQYYEEEERQRGNFPDRFSGHQFPNYSSELNVNALLLGDSALYLCASSFRDRANYGYTFGSGTRLTVV.